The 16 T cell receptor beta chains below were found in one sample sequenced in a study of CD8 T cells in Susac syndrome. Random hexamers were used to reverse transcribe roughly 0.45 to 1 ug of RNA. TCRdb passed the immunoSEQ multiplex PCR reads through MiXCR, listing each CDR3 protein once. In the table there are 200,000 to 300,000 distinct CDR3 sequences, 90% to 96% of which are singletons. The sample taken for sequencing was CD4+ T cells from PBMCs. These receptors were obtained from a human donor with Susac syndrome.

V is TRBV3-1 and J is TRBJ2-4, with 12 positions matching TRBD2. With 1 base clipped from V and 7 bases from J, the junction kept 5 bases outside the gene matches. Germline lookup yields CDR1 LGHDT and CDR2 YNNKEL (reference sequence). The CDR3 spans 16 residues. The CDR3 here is CASSQGLAGDGNIQYF. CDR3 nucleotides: TGTGCCAGCAGCCAAGGACTAGCGGGAGACGGGAACATTCAGTACTTC. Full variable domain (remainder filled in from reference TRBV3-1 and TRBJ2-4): DTAVSQTPKYLVTQMGNDKSIKCEQNLGHDTMYWYKQDSKKFLKIMFSYNNKELIINETVPNRFSPKSPDKAHLNLHINSLELGDSAVYFCASSQGLAGDGNIQYFGAGTRLSVL.

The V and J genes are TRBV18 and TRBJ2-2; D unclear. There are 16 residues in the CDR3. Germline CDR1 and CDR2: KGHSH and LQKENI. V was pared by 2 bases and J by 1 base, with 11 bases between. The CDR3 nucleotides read TGTGCCAGCTCACCATCAGGCAAGTTGAACACCGGGGAGCTGTTTTTT. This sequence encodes CASSPSGKLNTGELFF.

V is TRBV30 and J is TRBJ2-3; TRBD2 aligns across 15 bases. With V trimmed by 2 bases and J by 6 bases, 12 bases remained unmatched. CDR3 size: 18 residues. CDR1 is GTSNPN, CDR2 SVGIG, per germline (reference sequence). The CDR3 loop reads CAWSTPGLAGGGGDTQYF. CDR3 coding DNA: TGTGCCTGGAGTACACCGGGACTAGCGGGAGGAGGAGGGGATACGCAGTATTTT. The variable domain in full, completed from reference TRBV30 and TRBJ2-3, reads SQTIHQWPATLVQPVGSPLSLECTVEGTSNPNLYWYRQAAGRGLQLLFYSVGIGQISSEVPQNLSASRPQDRQFILSSKKLLLSDSGFYLCAWSTPGLAGGGGDTQYFGPGTRLTVL.

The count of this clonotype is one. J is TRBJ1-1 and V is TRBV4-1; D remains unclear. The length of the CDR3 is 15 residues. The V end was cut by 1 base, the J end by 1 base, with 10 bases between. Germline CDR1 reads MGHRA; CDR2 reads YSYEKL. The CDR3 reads CASSQGVRPNTEAFF. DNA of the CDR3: TGCGCCAGCAGCCAAGGGGTTCGTCCGAACACTGAAGCTTTCTTT.

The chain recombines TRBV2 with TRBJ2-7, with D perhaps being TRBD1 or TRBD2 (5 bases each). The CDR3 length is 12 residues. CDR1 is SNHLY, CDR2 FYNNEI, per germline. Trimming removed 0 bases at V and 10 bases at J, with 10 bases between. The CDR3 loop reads CASSEAWGSQYF. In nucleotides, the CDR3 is TGTGCCAGCAGTGAAGCTTGGGGGTCACAGTACTTC.

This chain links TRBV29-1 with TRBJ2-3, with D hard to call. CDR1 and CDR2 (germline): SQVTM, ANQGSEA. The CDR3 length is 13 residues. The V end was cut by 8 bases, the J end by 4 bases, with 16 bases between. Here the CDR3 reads CSSRPGQADTQYF. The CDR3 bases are TGCAGCTCACGACCTGGTCAGGCAGATACGCAGTATTTT.

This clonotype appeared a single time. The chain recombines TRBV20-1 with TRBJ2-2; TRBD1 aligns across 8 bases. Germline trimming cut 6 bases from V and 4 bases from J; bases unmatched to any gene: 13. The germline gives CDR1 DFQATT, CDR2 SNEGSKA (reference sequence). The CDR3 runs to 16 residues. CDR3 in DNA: TGCAGTGCCAGGGGGCCTCGACAGGGAACCACCGGGGAGCTGTTTTTT. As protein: CSARGPRQGTTGELFF.

This CDR3 reads CSARDLSSGSLQETQYF. CDR3 DNA sequence: TGCAGTGCTAGAGATCTGTCTAGCGGGAGCCTCCAAGAGACCCAGTACTTC. The chain recombines TRBV20-1 with TRBJ2-5; 10 bases agree with TRBD2. The CDR3 spans 17 residues. CDR1 is DFQATT, CDR2 SNEGSKA, per germline (reference sequence). V shed 0 bases, J shed 1 base, and the junction held 8 bases outside the gene matches.

The CDR3 reads CASSFSAPRVDTQYF. Written as DNA, the CDR3 is TGTGCCAGCAGTTTTTCGGCTCCGAGGGTAGATACGCAGTATTTT. The chain is built from TRBV28 and TRBJ2-3; TRBD2 might be the D (5 bases). This CDR3 contains 15 residues. Germline V lookup: CDR1 MDHEN, CDR2 SYDVKM. V was clipped by 3 bases and J by 5 bases, with 15 bases between them. Full variable domain (remainder filled in from reference TRBV28 and TRBJ2-3): DVKVTQSSRYLVKRTGEKVFLECVQDMDHENMFWYRQDPGLGLRLIYFSYDVKMKEKGDIPEGYSVSREKKERFSLILESASTNQTSMYLCASSFSAPRVDTQYFGPGTRLTVL.

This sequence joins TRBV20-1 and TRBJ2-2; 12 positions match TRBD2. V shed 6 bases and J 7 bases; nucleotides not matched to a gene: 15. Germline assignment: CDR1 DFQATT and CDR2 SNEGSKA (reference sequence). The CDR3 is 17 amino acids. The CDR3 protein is CSAWRATSGRRVGELFF. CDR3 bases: TGCAGTGCCTGGAGGGCGACTAGCGGGAGACGGGTCGGGGAGCTGTTTTTT.

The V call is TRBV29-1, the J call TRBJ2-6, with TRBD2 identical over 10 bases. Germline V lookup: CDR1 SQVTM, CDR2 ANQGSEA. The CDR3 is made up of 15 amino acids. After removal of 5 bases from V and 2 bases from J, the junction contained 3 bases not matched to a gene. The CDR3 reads CSVSSGGPGANVLTF. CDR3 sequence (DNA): TGCAGCGTTTCTAGCGGGGGACCTGGGGCCAACGTCCTGACTTTC. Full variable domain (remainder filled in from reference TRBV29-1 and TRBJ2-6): SAVISQKPSRDICQRGTSLTIQCQVDSQVTMMFWYRQQPGQSLTLIATANQGSEATYESGFVIDKFPISRPNLTFSTLTVSNMSPEDSSIYLCSVSSGGPGANVLTFGAGSRLTVL.

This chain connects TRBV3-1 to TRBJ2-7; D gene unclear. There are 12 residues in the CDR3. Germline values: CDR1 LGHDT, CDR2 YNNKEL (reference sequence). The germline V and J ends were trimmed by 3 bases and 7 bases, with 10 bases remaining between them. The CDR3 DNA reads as TGTGCCAGCAGCCAGGTCTTTGGGGAGCAGTACTTC. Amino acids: CASSQVFGEQYF.

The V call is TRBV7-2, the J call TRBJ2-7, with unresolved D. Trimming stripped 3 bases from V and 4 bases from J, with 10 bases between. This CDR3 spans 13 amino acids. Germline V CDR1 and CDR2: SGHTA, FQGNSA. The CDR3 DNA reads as TGTGCCAGCAGCTTGCCCTTTTCTTACGAGCAGTACTTC. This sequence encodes CASSLPFSYEQYF. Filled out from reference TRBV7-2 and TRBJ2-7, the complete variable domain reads GAGVSQSPSNKVTEKGKDVELRCDPISGHTALYWYRQSLGQGLEFLIYFQGNSAPDKSGLPSDRFSAERTGGSVSTLTIQRTQQEDSAVYLCASSLPFSYEQYFGPGTRLTVT.

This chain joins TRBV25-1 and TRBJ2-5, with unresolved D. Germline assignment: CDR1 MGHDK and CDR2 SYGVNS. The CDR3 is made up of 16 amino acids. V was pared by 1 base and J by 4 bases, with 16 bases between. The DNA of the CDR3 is TGTGCCAGCAGTGAATTGGGCAGCCGCATGGGAGAGACCCAGTACTTC. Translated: CASSELGSRMGETQYF.

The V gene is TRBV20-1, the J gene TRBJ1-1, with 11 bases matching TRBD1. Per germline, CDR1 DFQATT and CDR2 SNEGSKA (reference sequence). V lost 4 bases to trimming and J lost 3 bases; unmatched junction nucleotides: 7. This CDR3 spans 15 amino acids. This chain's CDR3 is CSATDRGHMDTEAFF. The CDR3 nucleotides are TGCAGTGCTACGGACAGGGGGCATATGGACACTGAAGCTTTCTTT.

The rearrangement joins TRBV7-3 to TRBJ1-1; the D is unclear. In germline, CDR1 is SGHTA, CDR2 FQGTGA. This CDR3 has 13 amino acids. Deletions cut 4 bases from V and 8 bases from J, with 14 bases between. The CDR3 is CASSSQASGEAFF. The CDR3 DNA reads TGTGCCAGCAGCTCCCAAGCCTCGGGGGAAGCTTTCTTT.